The rows below give T cell receptor beta chains drawn from one sample of a study of T cell repertoires in cytomegalovirus infection. TCRdb reprocessed the reads with MiXCR, giving one entry per CDR3 protein. Of some 700,000 distinct CDR3 sequences in the sample, 35% are singletons; the top ten hold around 2.8%. Sequences were obtained from PBMCs. Receptors were obtained from a human donor in good health (CMV status not recorded). Some clones in this sample may be carry-over from other donors' samples. CDR3s include the opening cysteine and the closing phenylalanine or tryptophan. The D gene is left open where the match is weak. The size of a clone is reported for some rows only, either as once, few or many, or as a class for expanded clones.

v_call	j_call	d_call	clone_size	cdr3_aa	cdr3_nt
TRBV11-2	TRBJ2-3	TRBD2	few	CASSRYSSGGLADTQYF	TGTGCCAGCAGCCGATATTCTAGCGGGGGGTTGGCAGATACGCAGTATTTT
TRBV19	TRBJ2-7	TRBD1	few	CASSEPGQGTYEQYF	TGTGCCAGTAGCGAGCCGGGACAGGGAACCTACGAGCAGTACTTC
TRBV7-8	TRBJ1-5	-	-	CASSTQAQGDSNQPQHF	TGTGCCAGCAGCACCCAGGCGCAAGGAGATAGCAATCAGCCCCAGCATTTT
TRBV20-1	TRBJ1-2	-	many	CSARDRMRGGNYGYTF	TGCAGTGCTAGAGATAGGATGAGGGGAGGCAACTATGGCTACACCTTC
TRBV18	TRBJ1-1	TRBD1	-	CASSPGTGGLNTEAFF	TGTGCCAGCTCACCAGGGACAGGGGGTCTGAACACTGAAGCTTTCTTT
TRBV7-2	TRBJ1-5	-	medium-sized	CASSLAAVSNQPQHF	TGTGCCAGCAGCTTAGCGGCTGTTAGCAATCAGCCCCAGCATTTT
TRBV5-5	TRBJ2-5	-	-	CASSLEGSGATQYF	TGTGCCAGCAGCTTGGAGGGGTCAGGGGCGACCCAGTACTTC
TRBV19	TRBJ2-7	-	-	CASREGVESPYEQYF	TGTGCCAGTAGGGAAGGTGTGGAGAGCCCCTACGAGCAGTACTTC
TRBV2	TRBJ2-7	-	-	CASTASGGGYEQYF	TGTGCCAGCACCGCTTCAGGGGGAGGCTACGAGCAGTACTTC
TRBV28	TRBJ2-1	TRBD2	-	CASSTLTGGPVYEQFF	TGTGCCAGCAGTACCTTAACGGGAGGGCCGGTGTATGAGCAGTTCTTC
TRBV4-1	TRBJ2-1	TRBD2	-	CASSPDPGGSSYNEQFF	TGCGCCAGCAGCCCCGACCCGGGGGGGAGCTCCTACAATGAGCAGTTCTTC
TRBV20-1	TRBJ2-1	TRBD2	-	CSAIPGLAINEQFF	TGCAGTGCTATCCCGGGACTAGCGATAAATGAGCAGTTCTTC
TRBV27	TRBJ2-7	-	few	CASSLQDSSYEQYF	TGTGCCAGCAGTTTACAAGACTCTTCCTACGAGCAGTACTTC
TRBV7-2	TRBJ2-7	-	-	CASSLARERNYEQYF	TGTGCCAGCAGCTTAGCGCGCGAGAGAAACTACGAGCAGTACTTC
TRBV27	TRBJ2-7	TRBD1	few	CASSPPDRAYEQYF	TGTGCCAGCAGTCCCCCGGACAGGGCGTACGAGCAGTACTTC
TRBV19	TRBJ1-1	-	few	CASRRSRTEAFF	TGTGCCAGTAGAAGAAGTCGAACTGAAGCTTTCTTT
TRBV5-1	TRBJ2-1	-	few	CASSYAPGHSYNEQFF	TGCGCCAGCAGCTATGCACCGGGACACTCCTACAATGAGCAGTTCTTC
TRBV7-2	TRBJ1-5	-	many	CASGGDGGYNQPQHF	TGTGCCAGCGGGGGTGACGGAGGCTACAATCAGCCCCAGCATTTT
TRBV7-8	TRBJ1-2	-	-	CASSSGIRRGYTF	TGTGCCAGCAGCTCGGGGATTAGGAGGGGCTACACCTTC
TRBV25-1	TRBJ1-6	-	-	CASSESGQALTNSPLHF	TGTGCCAGCAGTGAATCTGGACAAGCCCTCACAAATTCACCCCTCCACTTT
TRBV25-1	TRBJ1-1	-	-	CASRGPGMGTEAFF	TGTGCCAGCAGAGGACCGGGGATGGGCACTGAAGCTTTCTTT